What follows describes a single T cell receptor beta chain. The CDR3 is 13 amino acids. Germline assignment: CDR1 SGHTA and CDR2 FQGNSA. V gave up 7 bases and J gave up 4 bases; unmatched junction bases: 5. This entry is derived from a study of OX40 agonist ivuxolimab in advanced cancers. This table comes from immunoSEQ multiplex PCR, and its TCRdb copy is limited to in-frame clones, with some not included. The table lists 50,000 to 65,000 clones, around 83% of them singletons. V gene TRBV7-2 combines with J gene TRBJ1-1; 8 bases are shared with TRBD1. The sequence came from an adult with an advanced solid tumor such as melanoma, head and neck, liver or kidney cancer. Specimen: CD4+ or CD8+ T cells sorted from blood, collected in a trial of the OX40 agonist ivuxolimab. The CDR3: CASKNQGATEAFF. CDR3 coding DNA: TGTGCCAGCAAGAACCAGGGGGCCACTGAAGCTTTCTTT.